This is a list of T cell receptor beta chains from one sample in a study of blood T cell repertoires in COVID-19. Assay used: immunoSEQ multiplex PCR; TCRdb lists only in-frame clones, some missing. The sample contains 330,000 or so clones, approximately 89% of which appear only once. Sequencing was carried out using PBMCs or T cells enriched from blood (not recorded which). These receptors were collected from a man younger than 40 who had recovered from COVID-19. Both conserved end residues are part of each CDR3. A D gene is named only where the DNA matches it firmly. Clone size is stated in some rows and not others, as once, few, many or a class when expanded.

cdr3_length,v_call,clone_size,d_call,j_call,cdr3_nt,cdr3_aa
17,TRBV14,NA,TRBD1,TRBJ1-2,TGTGCCAGCAGCCAAGGCCAAGCGACAGGGGCGTACTATGGCTACACCTTC,CASSQGQATGAYYGYTF
12,TRBV25-1,NA,NA,TRBJ2-6,TGTGCCCTAAGCTCTGGGGCCAACGTCCTGACTTTC,CALSSGANVLTF
14,TRBV6-5,NA,NA,TRBJ1-1,TGTGCCAGCAGTTACGTAGGAGGGAACACTGAAGCTTTCTTT,CASSYVGGNTEAFF
14,TRBV27,NA,NA,TRBJ1-2,TGTGCCAGCAGCCCAAGGTCCGGCGGGGATGGCTACACCTTC,CASSPRSGGDGYTF
14,TRBV24-1,NA,NA,TRBJ1-2,TGTGCCACCAGTGATCCGACAGGTCTCGATGGCTACACCTTC,CATSDPTGLDGYTF
16,TRBV7-8,NA,NA,TRBJ1-2,TGTGCCAGCAGCTTAGCGGCTGGGACTAGTATCTATGGCTACACCTTC,CASSLAAGTSIYGYTF
15,TRBV9,NA,NA,TRBJ1-2,TGTGCCAGCAGCCCCGACGGGGGTTTTGACTATGGCTACACCTTC,CASSPDGGFDYGYTF
15,TRBV15,NA,TRBD1,TRBJ1-1,TGTGCCACCAGCGGAGAGAGGGACAGGAACACTGAAGCTTTCTTT,CATSGERDRNTEAFF
16,TRBV7-8,NA,NA,TRBJ2-7,TGTGCCAGCAGCTTAGTGCCGCATAGCGCCCTAGAGGAGCAGTACTTC,CASSLVPHSALEEQYF
13,TRBV7-9,NA,TRBD1,TRBJ2-7,TGTGCCAGCAGCGACCGGGACAGCTACGAGCAGTACTTC,CASSDRDSYEQYF
16,TRBV5-1,NA,TRBD1,TRBJ2-1,TGCGCCAGCAGCTTGGTACAGGGGATGCGGGACAATGAGCAGTTCTTC,CASSLVQGMRDNEQFF
12,TRBV25-1,NA,TRBD1,TRBJ1-2,TGTGCCAGTTTTACAGGGGGCGAAGGCTACACCTTC,CASFTGGEGYTF
17,TRBV3-1/TRBV3-2,NA,TRBD1,TRBJ1-2,TGTGCCAGCAGCCCGATAGTGACAGGGTCTAAGGGGAATGGCTACACCTTC,CASSPIVTGSKGNGYTF
15,TRBV19,NA,TRBD1,TRBJ2-7,TGTGCCAGTATGCCAGGGGGATCCTACTCCTACGAGCAGTACTTC,CASMPGGSYSYEQYF
13,TRBV27,NA,NA,TRBJ1-2,TGTGCCAGCAGTTTAGCAGGGGCATACGGCTACACCTTC,CASSLAGAYGYTF
16,TRBV18,once,TRBD1,TRBJ2-5,TGTGCCAGCTCACCATCGGGGACAGGGGGGTTAAAGACCCAGTACTTC,CASSPSGTGGLKTQYF
12,TRBV6-5,NA,NA,TRBJ2-2,TGTGCCAGCACAAGAGGGAACGGGGAGCTGTTTTTT,CASTRGNGELFF
14,TRBV7-2,NA,NA,TRBJ2-3,TGTGCCAGCAGCGTTGACTACTTCACAGATACGCAGTATTTT,CASSVDYFTDTQYF
15,TRBV18,few,NA,TRBJ1-2,TGTGCCAGCTCAATGGATCAGACAGGCTTCGGTGGCTACACCTTC,CASSMDQTGFGGYTF
13,TRBV16,NA,NA,TRBJ1-5,TGTGCCAGCAGCCCGGGGGGCTTTCAGCCCCAGCATTTT,CASSPGGFQPQHF
14,TRBV10-3,NA,TRBD2,TRBJ2-1,TGTGCCATCAGTACCGGGACTAGCGGGGGGGAGCAGTTCTTC,CAISTGTSGGEQFF
17,TRBV27,NA,TRBD1,TRBJ2-7,TGTGCCAGCAGTTTATCTACAGGGGACCGCCCCCCCTACGAGCAGTACTTC,CASSLSTGDRPPYEQYF
13,TRBV28,NA,TRBD2,TRBJ2-5,TGTGCCAGCAGCATCCCGGGGGGAGAGACCCAGTACTTC,CASSIPGGETQYF
17,TRBV5-8,NA,NA,TRBJ2-1,TGTGCCAGCAGCTTGGTAACAGGGACGGCCTCATGGAATGAGCAGTTCTTC,CASSLVTGTASWNEQFF
16,TRBV27,NA,TRBD1,TRBJ2-7,TGTGCCAGCAGTCTTGCGGGACAGGCGAGCTCCTACGAGCAGTACTTC,CASSLAGQASSYEQYF
15,TRBV4-1,NA,NA,TRBJ2-2,TGCGCCAGCAGCCAAGGGGGCTCGAACACCGGGGAGCTGTTTTTT,CASSQGGSNTGELFF
10,TRBV20-1,NA,NA,TRBJ1-2,TGCAGTGTCCGACTCTATGGCTACACCTTC,CSVRLYGYTF
18,TRBV4-2,NA,TRBD2,TRBJ2-5,TGTGCCAGCAGCCCACGGACTAGCGGGGGGACTTACCAAGAGACCCAGTACTTC,CASSPRTSGGTYQETQYF
15,TRBV28,NA,TRBD1,TRBJ2-2,TGTGCCAGCAGTACGGGACAGGGGAACACCGGGGAGCTGTTTTTT,CASSTGQGNTGELFF
20,TRBV19,NA,TRBD1,TRBJ2-3,TGTGCCAGTAGTTCCAGAAGGTTAACCGGGACAGGAGGTTCCAGGGATACGCAGTATTTT,CASSSRRLTGTGGSRDTQYF
13,TRBV9,NA,TRBD1,TRBJ1-1,TGTGCCAGCAGGAGACAGGGCGTGATTGAAGCTTTCTTT,CASRRQGVIEAFF
19,TRBV23-1,NA,NA,TRBJ2-1,TGCGCCAGCAGTCAATTAAGGCAGGGTGGAATGCTACGCTACAATGAGCAGTTCTTC,CASSQLRQGGMLRYNEQFF
13,TRBV28,NA,NA,TRBJ1-2,TGTGCCAGCAGTTCCGCCCAGGGATATGGCTACACCTTC,CASSSAQGYGYTF
16,TRBV2,NA,NA,TRBJ1-1,TGTGCCAGCAGTGAAGGAAGCGGGTCGGGCGACACTGAAGCTTTCTTT,CASSEGSGSGDTEAFF
15,TRBV11-2,few,NA,TRBJ1-2,TGTGCCAGCAGCCCCGGTGGGTCCCAGGGGTTCGGCTACACCTTC,CASSPGGSQGFGYTF
15,TRBV9,once,TRBD1,TRBJ1-5,TGTGCCAGCAGCCGGACAGGGGAACCCAATCAGCCCCAGCATTTT,CASSRTGEPNQPQHF
15,TRBV19,NA,TRBD2,TRBJ2-3,TGTGCCAGTACCGGACTAGCGGGGCCTCGGGATACGCAGTATTTT,CASTGLAGPRDTQYF
14,TRBV3-1/TRBV3-2,NA,NA,TRBJ1-1,TGTGCCAGCAGCCCGACAAACATGAACACTGAAGCTTTCTTT,CASSPTNMNTEAFF
14,TRBV6-9,NA,TRBD1,TRBJ2-3,TGTGCCAGCAGTTCCGGACAGGGCCAAGATACGCAGTATTTT,CASSSGQGQDTQYF
14,TRBV6-5,NA,NA,TRBJ1-4,TGTGCCAGCCGATTGACAGTAACTAATGAAAAACTGTTTTTT,CASRLTVTNEKLFF
14,TRBV19,NA,TRBD1,TRBJ1-5,TGTGCCAGTACAGGGGGCGCTTGGAATCAGCCCCAGCATTTT,CASTGGAWNQPQHF
16,TRBV23-1,NA,NA,TRBJ1-5,TGCGCCAGCAGTCCCTCGACAGAATATAGCAATCAGCCCCAGCATTTT,CASSPSTEYSNQPQHF
15,TRBV7-2,NA,TRBD1,TRBJ2-1,TGTGCCAGCAGCCACGACAGGGGCCTATACAATGAGCAGTTCTTC,CASSHDRGLYNEQFF
14,TRBV28,NA,NA,TRBJ1-2,TGTGCCAGCAGCGTCCAAGCGGGGGCAGGGGGCTACACCTTC,CASSVQAGAGGYTF
14,TRBV5-1,NA,NA,TRBJ1-4,TGCGCCAGCAGCTTGGCCGAGGGAAATGAAAAACTGTTTTTT,CASSLAEGNEKLFF